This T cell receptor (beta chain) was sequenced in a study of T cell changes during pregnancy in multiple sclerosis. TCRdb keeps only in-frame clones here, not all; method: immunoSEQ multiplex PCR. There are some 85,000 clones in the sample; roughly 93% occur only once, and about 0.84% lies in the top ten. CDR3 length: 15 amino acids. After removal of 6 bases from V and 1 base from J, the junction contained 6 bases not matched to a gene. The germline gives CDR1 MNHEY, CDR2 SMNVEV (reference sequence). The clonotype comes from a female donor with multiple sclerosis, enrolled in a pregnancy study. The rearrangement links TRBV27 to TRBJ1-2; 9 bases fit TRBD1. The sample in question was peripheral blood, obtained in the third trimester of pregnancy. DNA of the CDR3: TGTGCCAGCAGCCTCGGACAGGGGATTAACTATGGCTACACCTTC. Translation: CASSLGQGINYGYTF.